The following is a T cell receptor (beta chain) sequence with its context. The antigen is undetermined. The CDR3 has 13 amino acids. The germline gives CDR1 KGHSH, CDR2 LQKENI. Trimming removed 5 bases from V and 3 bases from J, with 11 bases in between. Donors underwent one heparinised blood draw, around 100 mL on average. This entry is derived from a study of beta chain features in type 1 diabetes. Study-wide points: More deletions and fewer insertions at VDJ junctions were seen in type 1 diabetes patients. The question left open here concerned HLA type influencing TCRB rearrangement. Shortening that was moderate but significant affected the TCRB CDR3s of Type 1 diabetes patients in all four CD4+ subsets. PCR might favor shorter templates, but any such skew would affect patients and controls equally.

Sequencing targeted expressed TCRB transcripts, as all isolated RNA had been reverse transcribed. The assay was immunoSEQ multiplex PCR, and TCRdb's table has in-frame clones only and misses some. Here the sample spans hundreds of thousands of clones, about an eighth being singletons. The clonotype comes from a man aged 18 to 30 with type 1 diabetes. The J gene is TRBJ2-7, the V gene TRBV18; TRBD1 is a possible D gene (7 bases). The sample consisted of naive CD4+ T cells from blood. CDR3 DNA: TGTGCCAGCTCAGCGGGACAGAGCTACGAGCAGTACTTC. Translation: CASSAGQSYEQYF.